Below are 16 T cell receptor beta chains sequenced from a single sample in a study of beta chain features in type 1 diabetes. General study findings and limits: People with Type 1 diabetes carried modestly yet significantly shorter TCRB CDR3s in all four CD4+ subsets.

Antigens of these TCRs are unknown. Every bit of the isolated RNA underwent reverse transcription, so sequencing read expressed TCRB transcripts. Here immunoSEQ multiplex PCR was the method, and the copy in TCRdb shows in-frame clones only, minus some. The sample contains 550,000 to 850,000 clones, around an eighth of which appear only once. Sequenced material: naive CD4+ T cells from blood. The origin of the receptors is a man younger than 35 with type 1 diabetes.

The gene calls are TRBV30 and TRBJ1-1; D gene ambiguous. Trimming shortened V by 1 base and J by 3 bases, and 3 bases separated the two germline ends. CDR3 length: 11 residues. CDR1 is GTSNPN and CDR2 is SVGIG in the germline V gene (reference sequence). DNA of the CDR3: TGTGCCTGGAGTGCCTACACTGAAGCTTTCTTT. Encoded protein: CAWSAYTEAFF.

The gene calls are TRBV27 and TRBJ1-6; the D gene is possibly TRBD1 (5 bases). The CDR3 length is 15 residues. V lost 5 bases and J 14 bases, leaving 22 bases between the germline ends. CDR1 is MNHEY, CDR2 SMNVEV, per germline (reference sequence). The CDR3 DNA is TGTGCCAGCAGTCCCGGAGGGACTTTTCTGACGACCCTCCACTTT. It encodes CASSPGGTFLTTLHF.

This clone was observed a few times. The genes are TRBV7-9 and TRBJ1-6; a possible D gene is TRBD1 (6 bases). V was pared by 5 bases and J by 9 bases, with 11 bases between. Germline assignment: CDR1 SEHNR and CDR2 FQNEAQ (reference sequence). The CDR3 sequence is 13 residues long. CDR3 loop: CASSPQQGSPLHF. In DNA form, the CDR3 reads TGTGCCAGCAGCCCTCAACAGGGTTCACCCCTCCACTTT. Full variable domain (remainder filled in from reference TRBV7-9 and TRBJ1-6): DTGVSQNPRHKITKRGQNVTFRCDPISEHNRLYWYRQTLGQGPEFLTYFQNEAQLEKSRLLSDRFSAERPKGSFSTLEIQRTEQGDSAMYLCASSPQQGSPLHFGNGTRLTVT.

This clone turned up a few times. V gene TRBV10-3 combines with J gene TRBJ2-1, with 7 bases that match TRBD1. V dropped 10 bases and J dropped 8; count of bases not matched to a gene: 11. The CDR3 has 13 amino acids. The germline gives CDR1 ENHRY, CDR2 SYGVKD. This CDR3 reads CATRDRVADEQFF. The CDR3 DNA reads TGTGCCACTCGAGACAGGGTTGCGGATGAGCAGTTCTTC.

The chain has TRBV30 and TRBJ1-5; 9 bases map to TRBD1. Trimming at V came to 5 bases and at J to 6 bases, leaving 14 bases not matched to a gene. The CDR3 is 16 amino acids. Germline values: CDR1 GTSNPN, CDR2 SVGIG (reference sequence). CDR3 sequence reads: CAWGTGRAFGGQPQHF. Written as DNA, the CDR3 is TGTGCCTGGGGGACAGGGAGGGCTTTTGGTGGTCAGCCCCAGCATTTT. Full variable domain (missing parts from reference TRBV30 and TRBJ1-5): SQTIHQWPATLVQPVGSPLSLECTVEGTSNPNLYWYRQAAGRGLQLLFYSVGIGQISSEVPQNLSASRPQDRQFILSSKKLLLSDSGFYLCAWGTGRAFGGQPQHFGDGTRLSIL.

For this clone: Mismatch with germline at one junction end may stem from a read error. V usage is TRBV5-1 and J usage is TRBJ2-7; 12 bases agree with TRBD1. This CDR3 comprises 14 residues. Per the germline V gene, CDR1 is SGHRS and CDR2 is YFSETQ. In nucleotides, the CDR3 is TGTGCCAGCAGCTCGGGACAGGGGGCTGGGGAGCAGTACTTC. Amino acids: CASSSGQGAGEQYF.

This clone occurred a few times. The chain carries TRBV2 and TRBJ2-5, with unresolved D. Germline assignment: CDR1 SNHLY and CDR2 FYNNEI. CDR3 size: 12 residues. The V end was cut by 6 bases, the J end by 5 bases, with 10 bases between. The CDR3 DNA is TGTGCCAGCAGGGGGAACGGCGAGACCCAGTACTTC. This codes for CASRGNGETQYF.

The rearrangement links TRBV15 to TRBJ2-2; D call uncertain. The germline V and J ends were trimmed by 8 bases and 2 bases, with 9 bases remaining between them. Germline V CDR1 and CDR2: LNHNV, YYDKDF (reference sequence). The CDR3 has 13 residues. CDR3 residues: CATGTKNTGELFF. The CDR3 DNA sequence: TGTGCCACCGGTACCAAAAACACCGGGGAGCTGTTTTTT.

This chain links TRBV11-2 with TRBJ1-2; TRBD1 matches 7 bases. The germline CDR1 and CDR2 sequences are SGHAT and FQNNGV. V was clipped by 5 bases and J by 5 bases; unmatched bases: 8. This CDR3 is 14 amino acids long. The CDR3 protein is CASSPQGIGYGYTF. In nucleotides, the CDR3 is TGTGCCAGCAGCCCACAGGGGATCGGGTATGGCTACACCTTC.

The chain has TRBV9 and TRBJ2-7, with 9 positions matching TRBD1. Trimming at V came to 4 bases and at J to 5 bases, leaving 10 bases not matched to a gene. Germline V gene lookup returns CDR1 SGDLS and CDR2 YYNGEE. This CDR3 spans 15 amino acids. The CDR3 loop reads CASSPRQGEVDEQYF. CDR3 DNA sequence: TGTGCCAGCAGCCCCCGACAGGGGGAGGTGGACGAGCAGTACTTC.

This clone was seen a few times. The chain employs TRBV7-2 and TRBJ2-1, with 8 bases fitting TRBD1. This CDR3 is 15 amino acids long. Losses at the gene ends were 5 bases for V and 3 bases for J; bases not matched to a gene: 6. Germline V CDR1 and CDR2: SGHTA, FQGNSA. The CDR3 DNA sequence: TGTGCCAGCAGCCCCCGGACAGGGAACTACAATGAGCAGTTCTTC. This codes for CASSPRTGNYNEQFF.

The V gene is TRBV2, the J gene TRBJ1-1; no clear D. Trimming took off 0 bases at V and 2 bases at J, with 4 bases between the two ends. The CDR3 runs 13 residues. In germline, CDR1 is SNHLY, CDR2 FYNNEI. Here the CDR3 reads CASSEAINTEAFF. DNA for the CDR3: TGTGCCAGCAGTGAAGCCATTAACACTGAAGCTTTCTTT.

Only a few counts were recorded for this clone. The chain couples TRBV6-6 to TRBJ2-7, with 7 bases lining up with TRBD2. V was pared by 6 bases and J by 2 bases, with 10 bases of the junction left unmatched. Germline V lookup: CDR1 MNHNY, CDR2 SVGAGI (reference sequence). The CDR3 totals 15 residues. CDR3 in DNA: TGTGCCAGCAGCTCCTATTCCGGGAGGCCCTACGAGCAGTACTTC. This codes for CASSSYSGRPYEQYF.

This clone was detected only a few times. Distinct nucleotide sequences in the sample also encode this CDR3. V usage is TRBV30 and J usage is TRBJ2-1; TRBD1 might be the D (6 bases). From germline, CDR1 is GTSNPN and CDR2 SVGIG (reference sequence). V was trimmed by 0 bases and J by 6 bases, leaving 6 bases between them. CDR3 length equals 12 residues. The CDR3 DNA reads as TGTGCCTGGAGTGTCAGGGGCAATGAGCAGTTCTTC. Translation gives CAWSVRGNEQFF.

The rearrangement links TRBV7-9 to TRBJ1-2; 7 bases are shared with TRBD1. Germline-derived CDR1 and CDR2 are SEHNR and FQNEAQ (reference sequence). This CDR3 is built from 14 residues. The V gene end was trimmed by 2 bases and the J gene end by 2 bases; junction bases not matched to a gene: 2. The CDR3, as DNA: TGTGCCAGCAGCTTAAAGGGGGCGAACTATGGCTACACCTTC. It yields the protein CASSLKGANYGYTF.

The chain has TRBV4-1 and TRBJ1-5; D remains unclear. The length of the CDR3 is 14 residues. Looked up from germline, CDR1 is MGHRA and CDR2 is YSYEKL. Between the trimmed V and J ends, which lost 3 bases and 3 bases, there was a span of 9 bases. This CDR3 is CASSHQGNNQPQHF. CDR3 in DNA: TGCGCCAGCAGCCACCAAGGGAACAATCAGCCCCAGCATTTT.